Following are 13 T cell receptor beta chains from one sample sequenced in a study of shared clonotypes between healthy human individuals. Profiled with immunoSEQ multiplex PCR; TCRdb holds only in-frame clones, not every one. The data hold millions of clones, with about 95% observed a single time. The naive CD8 fraction comprised CD45RO-negative cells positively selected for CCR7 and excluded terminally differentiated effector memory CD45RA+ cells. The material sequenced was naive CD8+ T cells sorted from blood. Receptor source: a man between 18 and 35 years old in good health.

The V gene is TRBV27, the J gene TRBJ2-7, with 10 bases that match TRBD2. Trimming cost V 2 bases and J 2 bases; bases outside gene matches: 6. Germline values: CDR1 MNHEY, CDR2 SMNVEV (reference sequence). This CDR3 is 16 amino acids long. This CDR3 reads CASSLGAGGPPYEQYF. For the CDR3, the DNA is TGTGCCAGCAGTTTAGGAGCGGGAGGGCCCCCCTACGAGCAGTACTTC.

V and J are TRBV13 and TRBJ1-1; D gene unclear. This CDR3 is 14 amino acids long. V lost 3 bases, J lost 6 bases, and 14 bases lay in between. The V gene's germline CDR1 is PRHDT and CDR2 FYEKMQ (reference sequence). The CDR3 sequence is CASSLRGPGAEAFF. The CDR3 nucleotides read TGTGCCAGCAGCTTGAGAGGCCCTGGGGCTGAAGCTTTCTTT. Drawing the rest from reference TRBV13 and TRBJ1-1, the complete variable domain is AAGVIQSPRHLIKEKRETATLKCYPIPRHDTVYWYQQGPGQDPQFLISFYEKMQSDKGSIPDRFSAQQFSDYHSELNMSSLELGDSALYFCASSLRGPGAEAFFGQGTRLTVV.

The J gene is TRBJ1-1, the V gene TRBV19; D uncertain. Trimming removed 6 bases from V and 3 bases from J, with 11 bases in between. CDR1 and CDR2 (germline): LNHDA, SQIVND (reference sequence). The CDR3 consists of 13 residues. The DNA for the CDR3 is TGTGCCAGTAGAGCGGAGAGGGACACTGAAGCTTTCTTT. Translating it yields CASRAERDTEAFF.

This sequence joins TRBV14 and TRBJ2-4; D is uncertain. Germline CDR1 SGHDN, CDR2 FVKESK. CDR3 length: 16 amino acids. V dropped 0 bases and J dropped 4 bases, with 13 bases sitting between them. DNA of the CDR3: TGTGCCAGCAGCCAAGAAATATACGTGGGGAAAAACATTCAGTACTTC. It encodes CASSQEIYVGKNIQYF. Looking up the rest from reference TRBV14 and TRBJ2-4 gives the full variable domain: EAGVTQFPSHSVIEKGQTVTLRCDPISGHDNLYWYRRVMGKEIKFLLHFVKESKQDESGMPNNRFLAERTGGTYSTLKVQPAELEDSGVYFCASSQEIYVGKNIQYFGAGTRLSVL.

The genes are TRBV30 and TRBJ2-3; 9 bases fit TRBD1. The CDR3 spans 17 residues. CDR1 is GTSNPN and CDR2 is SVGIG in the germline V gene (reference sequence). The J segment lost 2 bases and the V segment lost 1 base, leaving 10 bases of the junction unmatched. DNA of the CDR3: TGTGCCTGGAGTGGTCCCACCCGGGACAGGGTCACAGATACGCAGTATTTT. It codes for CAWSGPTRDRVTDTQYF. Filled out from reference TRBV30 and TRBJ2-3, the complete variable domain reads SQTIHQWPATLVQPVGSPLSLECTVEGTSNPNLYWYRQAAGRGLQLLFYSVGIGQISSEVPQNLSASRPQDRQFILSSKKLLLSDSGFYLCAWSGPTRDRVTDTQYFGPGTRLTVL.

The V gene is TRBV9, the J gene TRBJ1-6; the D gene is possibly TRBD1 (5 bases). The germline CDR1 and CDR2 sequences are SGDLS and YYNGEE. This CDR3 has 14 amino acids. Trimming removed 0 bases from V and 6 bases from J, with 7 bases in between. The CDR3 DNA is TGTGCCAGCAGCGTAGACGGGACTAATTCACCCCTCCACTTT. Translating gives CASSVDGTNSPLHF.

This rearrangement joins TRBV7-6 to TRBJ1-1, with 7 bases aligning to TRBD1. V gave up 5 bases and J gave up 3 bases; unmatched junction bases: 3. CDR1 and CDR2 from the germline V gene are SGHVS and FNYEAQ. The CDR3 extends over 13 amino acids. As DNA, the CDR3 is TGTGCCAGCAGCCCCGGGACAGACACTGAAGCTTTCTTT. Amino acid sequence: CASSPGTDTEAFF.

This clone is a singleton in its sample. The chain recombines TRBV5-1 with TRBJ2-7, with a possible D match to TRBD1 (6 bases). The CDR3 sequence is 13 residues long. From germline, CDR1 is SGHRS and CDR2 YFSETQ. Trimming stripped 3 bases from V and 5 bases from J, with 12 bases between. CDR3 nucleotide sequence: TGCGCCAGCAGCTGGGCAGGGGTGGACGAGCAGTACTTC. Encoded protein: CASSWAGVDEQYF.

V usage is TRBV7-9 and J usage is TRBJ2-1; the match to TRBD2 covers 7 bases. CDR3 length equals 15 residues. Trimming took 3 bases from V and 5 from J; bases not matched to a gene: 7. Germline CDR1 reads SEHNR; CDR2 reads FQNEAQ (reference sequence). Here the CDR3 reads CASSFSGGSHNEQFF. CDR3 DNA: TGTGCCAGCAGCTTCTCGGGCGGGAGCCACAATGAGCAGTTCTTC. Full variable domain (rest looked up from reference TRBV7-9 and TRBJ2-1): DTGVSQNPRHKITKRGQNVTFRCDPISEHNRLYWYRQTLGQGPEFLTYFQNEAQLEKSRLLSDRFSAERPKGSFSTLEIQRTEQGDSAMYLCASSFSGGSHNEQFFGPGTRLTVL.

This chain joins TRBV13 and TRBJ2-7; perhaps D is TRBD1 or TRBD2 (6 bases each). This CDR3 has 12 amino acids. The germline V gene encodes CDR1 PRHDT and CDR2 FYEKMQ (reference sequence). V dropped 8 bases and J dropped 5 bases, with 13 bases sitting between them. CDR3: CASSPGANEQYF. The CDR3 nucleotides are TGTGCCAGCTCTCCGGGGGCCAACGAGCAGTACTTC.

The genes are TRBV13 and TRBJ2-7; weak D call: TRBD1 (6 bases). The CDR3 is made up of 14 amino acids. The germline V gene encodes CDR1 PRHDT and CDR2 FYEKMQ (reference sequence). V was clipped by 2 bases and J by 4 bases, with 12 bases between them. For the CDR3, the DNA is TGTGCCAGCAGCTTACAGGGGCGCCAATACGAGCAGTACTTC. Encoded protein: CASSLQGRQYEQYF.

This chain connects TRBV30 to TRBJ2-7; D unclear. The germline gives CDR1 GTSNPN, CDR2 SVGIG (reference sequence). The CDR3 contains 14 residues. The V end lost 2 bases, the J end lost 2 bases, and 13 bases lay between the germline ends. CDR3: CAWSKSASPYEQYF. The DNA of the CDR3 is TGTGCCTGGAGTAAGTCTGCAAGCCCCTACGAGCAGTACTTC.

The chain carries TRBV27 and TRBJ2-7; perhaps TRBD2 as D (5 bases). V gave up 0 bases and J gave up 4 bases, with 10 bases separating them. This CDR3 spans 14 amino acids. Germline loops: CDR1 MNHEY, CDR2 SMNVEV (reference sequence). The CDR3 bases are TGTGCCAGCAGTTTATCTCAGTCGGGATACGAGCAGTACTTC. This gives the protein CASSLSQSGYEQYF.